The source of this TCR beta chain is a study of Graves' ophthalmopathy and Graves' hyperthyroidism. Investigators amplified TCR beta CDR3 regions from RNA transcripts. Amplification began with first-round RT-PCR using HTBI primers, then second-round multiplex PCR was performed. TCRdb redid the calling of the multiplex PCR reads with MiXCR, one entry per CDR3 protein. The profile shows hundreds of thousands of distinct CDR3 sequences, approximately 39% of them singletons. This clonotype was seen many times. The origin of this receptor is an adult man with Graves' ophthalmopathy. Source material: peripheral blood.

The CDR3 DNA sequence: TGTGCCACGTTTACTCCCTACGAGCAGTACTTC. It specifies CATFTPYEQYF. V gene TRBV9 combines with J gene TRBJ2-7, with D uncertain. V lost 9 bases and J 2 bases, leaving 9 bases between the germline ends. CDR3 length equals 11 residues. Germline V CDR1 and CDR2: SGDLS, YYNGEE.